These T cell receptor beta chains were read from a single sample in a study of blood T cell repertoires in COVID-19. Using immunoSEQ multiplex PCR, the repertoire was profiled, and TCRdb retains in-frame clones only, with some absent. The top ten clones hold roughly 9.1% of a sample with about 180,000 clones, approximately 86% of them seen once. Sequenced input: peripheral blood. The receptors originated from a man aged 45-65 years with active or convalescent COVID-19. CDR3s include the opening cysteine and the closing phenylalanine or tryptophan. The D gene is left open where the match is weak. Expanded clones get a size class; other rows say once, few or many, or leave the size out.

V gene	J gene	CDR3 length	D gene	clone size	CDR3 DNA	CDR3 protein
TRBV12-5	TRBJ2-7	14	TRBD2	medium-sized	TGTGCTAGTGCCCACATAGCGGGGTCCCACGAGCAGTACTTC	CASAHIAGSHEQYF
TRBV6-5	TRBJ1-5	15	TRBD1	.	TGTGCCAGCAGTACCACAGGGGGGTCTCAGGGGGCCCAGCATTTT	CASSTTGGSQGAQHF
TRBV5-4	TRBJ1-6	16	TRBD1	few	TGTGCCAGCAGCCGCGGACAGGGCTCCTATAATTCACCCCTCCACTTT	CASSRGQGSYNSPLHF
TRBV18	TRBJ2-7	16	TRBD1	.	TGTGCCAGCTCACCACCCGGGACAGGAACGACCTACGAGCAGTACTTC	CASSPPGTGTTYEQYF
TRBV14	TRBJ1-5	13	.	.	TGTGCCAGCAGCCTTTTCGCGGGGGAGCCCCAGCATTTT	CASSLFAGEPQHF
TRBV28	TRBJ1-6	17	TRBD1	once	TGTGCCACCGAGGGGACAGGGGATATCACCGGGTATTCACCCCTCCACTTT	CATEGTGDITGYSPLHF
TRBV24-1	TRBJ1-2	13	TRBD1	.	TGTGCCACCAGTGATGCGGACAGGGATGGCTACACCTTC	CATSDADRDGYTF
TRBV2	TRBJ2-3	15	TRBD2	once	TGTGCCAGCAAGGGAGGGACTACCGTTTCAGATACGCAGTATTTT	CASKGGTTVSDTQYF
TRBV7-3	TRBJ1-1	15	TRBD1	.	TGTGCCAGCAGCTCCGGGACAGGGAGCGGCACTGAAGCTTTCTTT	CASSSGTGSGTEAFF
TRBV15	TRBJ1-2	16	TRBD1	.	TGTGCCACCAGCAGAGGTTTTGACAGGGAGAACTATGGCTACACCTTC	CATSRGFDRENYGYTF
TRBV7-2	TRBJ1-4	15	.	.	TGTGCCAGCAGCCCCCAGACAGGAACTAATGAAAAACTGTTTTTT	CASSPQTGTNEKLFF
TRBV5-4	TRBJ2-6	16	.	.	TGTGCCAGCAGCTCTAAGGGCGGGTCTGGGGCCAACGTCCTGACTTTC	CASSSKGGSGANVLTF
TRBV5-6	TRBJ1-5	14	.	.	TGTGCCAGCAGCTTGAGCAGGGTGGATCAGCCCCAGCATTTT	CASSLSRVDQPQHF
TRBV27	TRBJ2-3	14	.	.	TGTGCCAGCAGTTTATCTAGCCCTACAGATACGCAGTATTTT	CASSLSSPTDTQYF
TRBV6-5	TRBJ2-5	14	.	.	TGTGCCAGCAGTTACTCTCAGGCGCAAGAGACCCAGTACTTC	CASSYSQAQETQYF
TRBV18	TRBJ1-2	18	.	.	TGTGCCAGCTCACCTAACCCGGGTTTTCCACTTGAACACTATGGCTACACCTTC	CASSPNPGFPLEHYGYTF
TRBV12-3/TRBV12-4	TRBJ2-5	13	.	.	TGTGCCAGCAGTCCCCGCGGAGGGGTAACCCAGTACTTC	CASSPRGGVTQYF
TRBV3-1/TRBV3-2	TRBJ2-7	14	.	.	TGTGCCAGCAGCCAAGATCTTCCTCTTTACGAGCAGTACTTC	CASSQDLPLYEQYF
TRBV15	TRBJ2-5	15	TRBD2	.	TGTGCCACCAGCGAGCGGGGGGGGTCCCAAGAGACCCAGTACTTC	CATSERGGSQETQYF
TRBV10-3	TRBJ1-2	13	TRBD1	.	TGTGCCTCCAGAGAAGGGGGCGTTTATGGCTACACCTTC	CASREGGVYGYTF
TRBV6-5	TRBJ1-2	12	.	.	TGTGCCAGCAGTTCCATTTCGGAGGGCTACACCTTC	CASSSISEGYTF
TRBV7-2	TRBJ1-5	16	TRBD1	.	TGTGCCAGCAGCTTAGAAGGGGGCCATAGCAATCAGCCCCAGCATTTT	CASSLEGGHSNQPQHF
TRBV12-5	TRBJ2-5	16	.	.	TGTGCTAGTGGTTTGGTAAAAGGGACACGCCAAGAGACCCAGTACTTC	CASGLVKGTRQETQYF
TRBV5-1	TRBJ2-5	14	TRBD1	.	TGCGCCAGCAGCTTCTCAGGGGGCCAAGAGACCCAGTACTTC	CASSFSGGQETQYF
TRBV15	TRBJ2-1	15	TRBD1	.	TGTGCCACCAGCTCTACGTTTACACAGGGGAATGAGCAGTTCTTC	CATSSTFTQGNEQFF
TRBV5-1	TRBJ2-7	14	.	.	TGCGCCAGCAGCTTGGTCGGTTCCTCCTACGAGCAGTACTTC	CASSLVGSSYEQYF
TRBV28	TRBJ1-6	14	TRBD1	.	TGTGCCAGCGGGGACAGGCCGACTAATTCACCCCTCCACTTT	CASGDRPTNSPLHF
TRBV3-1/TRBV3-2	TRBJ2-7	16	.	.	TGTGCCAGCAGCCAAGGGGGGCAGGGTTATTCCTACGAGCAGTACTTC	CASSQGGQGYSYEQYF
TRBV5-1	TRBJ2-3	15	TRBD1	once	TGCGCCAGCAGCCTAGGACAGGGTAGGACAGATACGCAGTATTTT	CASSLGQGRTDTQYF
TRBV6-1	TRBJ1-4	13	.	.	TGTGCCAGCAGTGAACAGGGGACTGAAAAACTGTTTTTT	CASSEQGTEKLFF
TRBV6-6	TRBJ2-1	17	TRBD1	.	TGTGCCAGCAGTCCCTTGGCCCTGGGACAGGGGGTCGATGAGCAGTTCTTC	CASSPLALGQGVDEQFF
TRBV2	TRBJ1-2	14	.	.	TGTGCCAGCAGGAAGAGACGGGACACCTATGGCTACACCTTC	CASRKRRDTYGYTF
TRBV19	TRBJ2-3	14	TRBD1	.	TGTGCCAGTAAAAGGGGACAGAGCACAGATACGCAGTATTTT	CASKRGQSTDTQYF
TRBV6-1	TRBJ2-6	14	.	.	TGTGCCAGCAGTGAAGGGAGTGGGGCCAACGTCCTGACTTTC	CASSEGSGANVLTF
TRBV11-2	TRBJ2-7	14	TRBD1	.	TGTGCCAGCAGCCGTCTACAGGGGGGCGACGAGCAGTACTTC	CASSRLQGGDEQYF
TRBV7-9	TRBJ2-5	15	TRBD1	.	TGTGCCAGCAGCCCCCGGACAGGGGAGGAAGAGACCCAGTACTTC	CASSPRTGEEETQYF
TRBV19	TRBJ2-2	14	.	.	TGTGCCAGTTGGGCGGCAGGGGTCACCGGGGAGCTGTTTTTT	CASWAAGVTGELFF
TRBV19	TRBJ1-5	15	.	.	TGTGCCAGTAACCCACAAATGACAGGCCTTCTGCCCCAGCATTTT	CASNPQMTGLLPQHF
TRBV24-1	TRBJ1-2	15	TRBD1	.	TGTGCCACCAGTGATTATCCGACAGGGGGGCATGGCTACACCTTC	CATSDYPTGGHGYTF
TRBV28	TRBJ1-1	14	TRBD1	.	TGTGCCAGCAGTGTACAGGGGAGGAGGACTGAAGCTTTCTTT	CASSVQGRRTEAFF
TRBV15	TRBJ1-3	17	.	.	TGTGCCACCAGCAGAGAAGGAGGATTAAGGTCTGGAAACACCATATATTTT	CATSREGGLRSGNTIYF
TRBV29-1	TRBJ2-7	12	TRBD2	.	TGCAGCGTTGATCGGGGGGGCCGCGAGCAGTACTTC	CSVDRGGREQYF
TRBV15	TRBJ2-7	15	.	.	TGTGCCACCACCGACGGGCAGGGTCGCCTCTACGAGCAGTACTTC	CATTDGQGRLYEQYF
TRBV7-3	TRBJ2-2	15	.	.	TGTGCCAGCAGCACCCAATCAGGGGCGGTCGGGGAGCTGTTTTTT	CASSTQSGAVGELFF
TRBV7-2	TRBJ2-5	14	.	.	TGTGCCAGCAGCCCACGATGGGGGGACGAGACCCAGTACTTC	CASSPRWGDETQYF
TRBV2	TRBJ2-7	12	.	.	TGTGCCGGCGGCCAGGGGACGGGCGAGCAGTACTTC	CAGGQGTGEQYF
TRBV5-1	TRBJ2-3	14	.	.	TGCGCCAGCAGCTTGGGACAGATCACAGATACGCAGTATTTT	CASSLGQITDTQYF
TRBV7-2	TRBJ2-7	14	TRBD2	.	TGTGCCAGCAGCCGGACTAGCGGGAGTTACGAGCAGTACTTC	CASSRTSGSYEQYF
TRBV6-5	TRBJ2-1	14	TRBD1	.	TGTGCCAGCAGTTCGAACAGGGGAAGCAATGAGCAGTTCTTC	CASSSNRGSNEQFF
TRBV11-2	TRBJ2-2	16	TRBD2	few	TGTGCCAGCAGCCCTGGCCTAGCGGCGAACACCGGGGAGCTGTTTTTT	CASSPGLAANTGELFF
TRBV6-5	TRBJ1-1	14	TRBD1	.	TGTGCCAGGAGTTACGACAGGGAGATTACTGAAGCTTTCTTT	CARSYDREITEAFF
TRBV7-5	TRBJ1-5	19	.	.	TGTGTCAGAAGTTCTGACAGCGCTTATTCTTCTACTAGCAATCAGCCCCAGCATTTT	CVRSSDSAYSSTSNQPQHF
TRBV28	TRBJ1-3	15	.	few	TGTGCCAGCAGTGAACAATCAGGGACTGGAAACACCATATATTTT	CASSEQSGTGNTIYF
TRBV3-1/TRBV3-2	TRBJ2-5	20	TRBD2	.	TGTGCCAGCAGCCAAGATTTTAGTAGCGGGGGGCGCTGGTACCAAGAGACCCAGTACTTC	CASSQDFSSGGRWYQETQYF
TRBV2	TRBJ2-3	16	.	.	TGTGCCAGCAGAAGCCCCGGACTTGCTAGCACAGATACGCAGTATTTT	CASRSPGLASTDTQYF
TRBV3-1/TRBV3-2	TRBJ2-7	14	TRBD2	once	TGTGCCAGCACCCGTAGCGGGAGGGGGAACGAGCAGTACTTC	CASTRSGRGNEQYF